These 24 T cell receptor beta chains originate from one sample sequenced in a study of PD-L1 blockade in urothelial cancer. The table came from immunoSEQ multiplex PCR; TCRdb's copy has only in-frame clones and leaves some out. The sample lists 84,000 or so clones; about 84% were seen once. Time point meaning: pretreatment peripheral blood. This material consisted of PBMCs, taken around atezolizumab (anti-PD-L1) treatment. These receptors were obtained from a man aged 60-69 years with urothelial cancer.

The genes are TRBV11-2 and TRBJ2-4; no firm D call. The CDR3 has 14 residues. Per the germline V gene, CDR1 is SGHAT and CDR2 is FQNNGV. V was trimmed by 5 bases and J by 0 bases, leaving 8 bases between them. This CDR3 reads CASSKPEAKNIQYF. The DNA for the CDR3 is TGTGCCAGCAGCAAGCCCGAAGCCAAAAACATTCAGTACTTC. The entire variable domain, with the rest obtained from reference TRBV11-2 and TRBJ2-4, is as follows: EAGVAQSPRYKIIEKRQSVAFWCNPISGHATLYWYQQILGQGPKLLIQFQNNGVVDDSQLPKDRFSAERLKGVDSTLKIQPAKLEDSAVYLCASSKPEAKNIQYFGAGTRLSVL.

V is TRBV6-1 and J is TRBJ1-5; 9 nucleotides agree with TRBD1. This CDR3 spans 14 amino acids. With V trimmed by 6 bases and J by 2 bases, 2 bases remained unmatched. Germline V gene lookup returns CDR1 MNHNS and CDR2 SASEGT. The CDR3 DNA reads TGTGCCAGCAGGACAGGGGGTGGCAATCAGCCCCAGCATTTT. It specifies CASRTGGGNQPQHF.

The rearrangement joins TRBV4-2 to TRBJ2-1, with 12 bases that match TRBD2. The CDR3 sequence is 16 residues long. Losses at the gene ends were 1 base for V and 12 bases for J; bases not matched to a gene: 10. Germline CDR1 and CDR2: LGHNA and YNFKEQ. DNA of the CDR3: TGTGCCAGCAGCCAAGGTTCCCTAGCGGGAGGGGCGGGGCAGTTCTTC. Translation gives CASSQGSLAGGAGQFF.

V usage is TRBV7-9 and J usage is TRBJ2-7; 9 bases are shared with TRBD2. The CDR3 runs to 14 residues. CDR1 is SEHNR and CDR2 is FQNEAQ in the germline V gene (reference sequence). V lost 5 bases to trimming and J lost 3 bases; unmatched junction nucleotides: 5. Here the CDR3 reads CASSAGLAFYEQYF. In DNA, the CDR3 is TGTGCCAGCAGCGCGGGACTAGCTTTCTACGAGCAGTACTTC.

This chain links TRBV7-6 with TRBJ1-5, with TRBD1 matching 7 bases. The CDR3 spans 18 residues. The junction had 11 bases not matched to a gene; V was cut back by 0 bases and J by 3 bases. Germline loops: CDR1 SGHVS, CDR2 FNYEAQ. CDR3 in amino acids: CASSLAPGQDRNNQPQHF. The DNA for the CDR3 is TGTGCCAGCAGCTTAGCACCTGGACAGGATCGTAACAATCAGCCCCAGCATTTT. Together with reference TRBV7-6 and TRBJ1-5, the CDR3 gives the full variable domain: GAGVSQSPRYKVTKRGQDVALRCDPISGHVSLYWYRQALGQGPEFLTYFNYEAQQDKSGLPNDRFSAERPEGSISTLTIQRTEQRDSAMYRCASSLAPGQDRNNQPQHFGDGTRLSIL.

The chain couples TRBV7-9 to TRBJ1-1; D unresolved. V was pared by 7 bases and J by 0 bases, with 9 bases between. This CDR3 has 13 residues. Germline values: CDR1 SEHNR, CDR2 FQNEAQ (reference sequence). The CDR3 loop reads CASNVLVNTEAFF. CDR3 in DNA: TGTGCCAGCAACGTACTGGTGAACACTGAAGCTTTCTTT. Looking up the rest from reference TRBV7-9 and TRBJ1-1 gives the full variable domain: DTGVSQNPRHKITKRGQNVTFRCDPISEHNRLYWYRQTLGQGPEFLTYFQNEAQLEKSRLLSDRFSAERPKGSFSTLEIQRTEQGDSAMYLCASNVLVNTEAFFGQGTRLTVV.

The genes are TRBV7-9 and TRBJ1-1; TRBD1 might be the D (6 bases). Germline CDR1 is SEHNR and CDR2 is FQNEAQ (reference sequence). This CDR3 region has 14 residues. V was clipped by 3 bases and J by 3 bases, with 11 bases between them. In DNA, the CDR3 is TGTGCCAGCAGCTTGGACGGGACATACACTGAAGCTTTCTTT. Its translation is CASSLDGTYTEAFF. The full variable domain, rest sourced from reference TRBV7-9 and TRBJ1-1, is DTGVSQNPRHKITKRGQNVTFRCDPISEHNRLYWYRQTLGQGPEFLTYFQNEAQLEKSRLLSDRFSAERPKGSFSTLEIQRTEQGDSAMYLCASSLDGTYTEAFFGQGTRLTVV.

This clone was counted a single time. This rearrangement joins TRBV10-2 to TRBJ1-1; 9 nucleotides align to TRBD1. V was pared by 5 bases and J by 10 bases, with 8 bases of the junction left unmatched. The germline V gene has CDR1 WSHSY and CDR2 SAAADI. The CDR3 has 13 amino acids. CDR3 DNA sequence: TGCGCCAGCAGTTCCGCCGGGACAGGGATAGCTTTCTTT. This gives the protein CASSSAGTGIAFF.

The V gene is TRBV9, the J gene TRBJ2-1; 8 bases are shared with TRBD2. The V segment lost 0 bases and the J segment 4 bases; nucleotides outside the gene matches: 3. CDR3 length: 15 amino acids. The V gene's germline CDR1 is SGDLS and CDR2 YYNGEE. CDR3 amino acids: CASSVETSEYNEQFF. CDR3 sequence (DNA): TGTGCCAGCAGCGTAGAGACTAGCGAGTACAATGAGCAGTTCTTC.

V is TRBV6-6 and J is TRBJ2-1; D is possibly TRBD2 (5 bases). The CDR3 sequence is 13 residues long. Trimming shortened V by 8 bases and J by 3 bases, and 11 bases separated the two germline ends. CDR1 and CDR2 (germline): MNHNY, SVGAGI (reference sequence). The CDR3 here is CASGPEGYNEQFF. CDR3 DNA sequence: TGTGCCAGCGGGCCAGAGGGCTACAATGAGCAGTTCTTC.

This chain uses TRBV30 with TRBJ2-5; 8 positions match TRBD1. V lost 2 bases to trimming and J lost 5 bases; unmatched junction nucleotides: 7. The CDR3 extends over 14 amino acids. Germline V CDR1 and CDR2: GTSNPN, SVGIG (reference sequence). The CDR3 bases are TGTGCCTGGAGTTTAGGACAGGGACGGGAGACCCAGTACTTC. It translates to CAWSLGQGRETQYF.

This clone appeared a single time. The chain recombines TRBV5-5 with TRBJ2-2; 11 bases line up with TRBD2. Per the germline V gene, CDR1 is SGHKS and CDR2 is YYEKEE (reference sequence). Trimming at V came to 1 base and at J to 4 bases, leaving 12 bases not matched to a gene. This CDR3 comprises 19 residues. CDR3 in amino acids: CASSLWSSGGAGGTGELFF. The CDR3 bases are TGTGCCAGCAGCTTGTGGAGTAGCGGGGGGGCCGGTGGCACCGGGGAGCTGTTTTTT.

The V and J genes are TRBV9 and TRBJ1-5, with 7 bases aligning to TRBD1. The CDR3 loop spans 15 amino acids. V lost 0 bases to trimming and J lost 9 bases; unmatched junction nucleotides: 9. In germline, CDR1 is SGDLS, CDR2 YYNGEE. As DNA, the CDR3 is TGTGCCAGCAGCGTAGACCAGGGGGGAAACGGGCCCCAGCATTTT. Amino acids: CASSVDQGGNGPQHF.

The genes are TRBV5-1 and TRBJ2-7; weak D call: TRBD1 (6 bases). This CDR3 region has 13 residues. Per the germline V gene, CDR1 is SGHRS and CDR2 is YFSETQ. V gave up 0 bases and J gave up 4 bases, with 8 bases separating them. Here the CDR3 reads CASSLDRVYEQYF. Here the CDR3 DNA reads TGCGCCAGCAGCTTGGACAGGGTTTACGAGCAGTACTTC. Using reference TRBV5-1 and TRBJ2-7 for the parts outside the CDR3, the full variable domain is KAGVTQTPRYLIKTRGQQVTLSCSPISGHRSVSWYQQTPGQGLQFLFEYFSETQRNKGNFPGRFSGRQFSNSRSEMNVSTLELGDSALYLCASSLDRVYEQYFGPGTRLTVT.

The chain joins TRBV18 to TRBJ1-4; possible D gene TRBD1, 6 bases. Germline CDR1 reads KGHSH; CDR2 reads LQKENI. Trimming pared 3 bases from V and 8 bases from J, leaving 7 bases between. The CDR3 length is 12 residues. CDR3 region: CASSPDREKLFF. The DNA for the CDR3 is TGTGCCAGCTCACCCGACAGGGAAAAACTGTTTTTT.

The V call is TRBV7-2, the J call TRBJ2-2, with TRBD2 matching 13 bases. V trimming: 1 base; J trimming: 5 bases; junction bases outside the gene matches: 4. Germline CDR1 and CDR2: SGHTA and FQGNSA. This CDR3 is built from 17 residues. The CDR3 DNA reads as TGTGCCAGCAGCTTAGGGGGACTAGCGGGAAGGACCGGGGAGCTGTTTTTT. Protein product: CASSLGGLAGRTGELFF.

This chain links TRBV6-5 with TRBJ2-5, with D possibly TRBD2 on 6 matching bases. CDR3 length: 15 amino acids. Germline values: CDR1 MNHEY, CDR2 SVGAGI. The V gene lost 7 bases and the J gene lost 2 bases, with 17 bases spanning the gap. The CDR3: CASTRGAGRQETQYF. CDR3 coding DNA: TGTGCCAGCACCCGCGGGGCAGGGCGACAAGAGACCCAGTACTTC.

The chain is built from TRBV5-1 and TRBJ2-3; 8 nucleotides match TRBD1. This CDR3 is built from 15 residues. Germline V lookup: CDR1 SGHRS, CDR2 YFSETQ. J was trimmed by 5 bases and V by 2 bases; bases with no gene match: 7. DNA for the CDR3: TGCGCCAGCAGCTTACAGCAGGGGGCAGTAGATACGCAGTATTTT. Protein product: CASSLQQGAVDTQYF.

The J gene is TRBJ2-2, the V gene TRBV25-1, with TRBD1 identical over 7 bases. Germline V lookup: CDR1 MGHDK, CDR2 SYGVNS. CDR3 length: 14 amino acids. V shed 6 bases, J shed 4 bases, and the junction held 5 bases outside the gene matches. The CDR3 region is CASSGTEVTGELFF. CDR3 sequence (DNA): TGTGCCAGCAGCGGGACAGAAGTCACCGGGGAGCTGTTTTTT.

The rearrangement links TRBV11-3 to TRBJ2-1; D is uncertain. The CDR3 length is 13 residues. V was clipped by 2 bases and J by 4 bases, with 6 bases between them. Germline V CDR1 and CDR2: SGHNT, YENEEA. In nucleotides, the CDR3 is TGTGCCAGCAGCTTAAACCAGTACAATGAGCAGTTCTTC. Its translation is CASSLNQYNEQFF.

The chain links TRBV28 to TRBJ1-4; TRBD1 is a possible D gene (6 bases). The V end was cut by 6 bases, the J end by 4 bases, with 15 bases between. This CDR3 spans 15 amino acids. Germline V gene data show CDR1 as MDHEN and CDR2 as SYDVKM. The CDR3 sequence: CASSVPGALNEKLFF. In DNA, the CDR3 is TGTGCCAGCAGCGTCCCAGGGGCGCTTAATGAAAAACTGTTTTTT.

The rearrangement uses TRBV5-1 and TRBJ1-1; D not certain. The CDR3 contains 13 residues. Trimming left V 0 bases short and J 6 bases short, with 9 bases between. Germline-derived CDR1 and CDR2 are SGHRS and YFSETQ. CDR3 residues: CASSLAGLPEAFF. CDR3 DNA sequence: TGCGCCAGCAGCTTGGCCGGGTTACCTGAAGCTTTCTTT.

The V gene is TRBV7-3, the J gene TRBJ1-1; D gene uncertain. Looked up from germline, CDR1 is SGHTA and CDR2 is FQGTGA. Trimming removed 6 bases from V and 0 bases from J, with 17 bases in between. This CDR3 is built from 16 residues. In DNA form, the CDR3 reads TGTGCCAGCAGGGAGTATGGAGGTGATATGAACACTGAAGCTTTCTTT. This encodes CASREYGGDMNTEAFF. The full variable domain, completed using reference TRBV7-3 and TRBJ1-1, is GAGVSQTPSNKVTEKGKYVELRCDPISGHTALYWYRQSLGQGPEFLIYFQGTGAADDSGLPNDRFFAVRPEGSVSTLKIQRTERGDSAVYLCASREYGGDMNTEAFFGQGTRLTVV.

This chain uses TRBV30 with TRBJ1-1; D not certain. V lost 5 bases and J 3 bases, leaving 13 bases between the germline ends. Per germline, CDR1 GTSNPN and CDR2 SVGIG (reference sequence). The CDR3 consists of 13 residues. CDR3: CAWQEGWYTEAFF. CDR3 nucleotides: TGTGCCTGGCAGGAGGGTTGGTACACTGAAGCTTTCTTT.